This is a list of T cell receptor beta chains from one sample in a study of shared clonotypes between healthy human individuals. Clones were sequenced by immunoSEQ multiplex PCR, and TCRdb holds only the in-frame ones, with some missing. Of about 2.3 million clones listed, about nine tenths were seen once; the top ten hold 0.3% to 0.45%. The sample was naive CD4+ T cells from PBMCs. The receptors stem from a young man in good health. Some clones in this sample may be carry-over from other donors' samples. The CDR3 runs from the conserved cysteine through the conserved F or W. Each record gives: V gene, D gene, J gene, clone size, CDR3 DNA, CDR3 protein. The D gene is left open where the match is weak. Not all rows give a size; the values are once, few, many and, for expanded clones, a class.

>TRBV28|NA|TRBJ1-2|NA
TGTGCCAGCACGGTACAGACCTTAAACTATGGCTACACCTTC
CASTVQTLNYGYTF
>TRBV7-7|TRBD1|TRBJ2-2|NA
TGTGCCAGCAGCACCGGGACAGGGGCCGGGGAGCTGTTTTTT
CASSTGTGAGELFF
>TRBV7-9|NA|TRBJ2-3|NA
TGTGCCAGCAGCTTAGATCACCGCGGAGCGGAAGGCACAGATACGCAGTATTTT
CASSLDHRGAEGTDTQYF
>TRBV5-1|NA|TRBJ2-3|NA
TGCGCCAGCAGCCGGGACACAAGCACAGATACGCAGTATTTT
CASSRDTSTDTQYF
>TRBV6-5|TRBD1|TRBJ1-4|NA
TGTGCCAGCAGTGCCCGGGACAGGGGGTATGAAAAACTGTTTTTT
CASSARDRGYEKLFF
>TRBV25-1|NA|TRBJ1-3|once
TGTGCCAGCAGTGACCGAACACAGGGCTCTGGAAACACCATATATTTT
CASSDRTQGSGNTIYF
>TRBV6-5|NA|TRBJ1-1|NA
TGTGCCAGCAGTCTCTTACCCCCCTCAGGACCGGAAGCTTTCTTT
CASSLLPPSGPEAFF
>TRBV10-2|NA|TRBJ1-2|NA
TGCGCCACCCAATCCGTGGCCAGGGAGAATGGCTACACCTTC
CATQSVARENGYTF
>TRBV15|TRBD1|TRBJ2-7|NA
TGTGCCACCAGCAGAGATCGGGACAGGGACGAGCAGTACTTC
CATSRDRDRDEQYF
>TRBV6-1|TRBD1|TRBJ1-4|NA
TGTGCCAGCAGTGGTTCAGCGGGACAGACTAATGAAAAACTGTTTTTT
CASSGSAGQTNEKLFF
>TRBV28|NA|TRBJ2-6|NA
TGTGCCAGCAGTCCCCCGGGCTCTGGGGCCAACGTCCTGACTTTC
CASSPPGSGANVLTF
>TRBV7-9|NA|TRBJ2-5|NA
TGTGCCAGCACCCACAGTGGAGAGACCCAGTACTTC
CASTHSGETQYF
>TRBV15|NA|TRBJ2-1|NA
TGTGCCACCAGCAGAGATTCAAATGAGCAGTTCTTC
CATSRDSNEQFF
>TRBV10-3|NA|TRBJ1-2|NA
TGTGCCAACACGGGGCAGGGAAACTATGGCTACACCTTC
CANTGQGNYGYTF
>TRBV5-8|TRBD2|TRBJ2-1|once
TGTGCCAGCAGCTTATTAACCACGGGGAGCGGGATTGAGCAGTTCTTC
CASSLLTTGSGIEQFF
>TRBV5-1|NA|TRBJ1-1|once
TGCGCCAGCAGCTTGGACAACGAATTTGAAGCTTTCTTT
CASSLDNEFEAFF
>TRBV2|TRBD1|TRBJ2-5|NA
TGTGCCAGCAGACCGAGGCTGACAGGGCAAGAGACCCAGTACTTC
CASRPRLTGQETQYF
>TRBV5-1|NA|TRBJ2-3|NA
TGCGCCAGCAGTATGCTTAGTGGGGGCACAGATACGCAGTATTTT
CASSMLSGGTDTQYF
>TRBV5-1|TRBD1|TRBJ2-3|NA
TGCGCCAGCAGCTGGGCGACAGGGGGGAAAGGGACAGATACGCAGTATTTT
CASSWATGGKGTDTQYF
>TRBV29-1|TRBD1|TRBJ1-5|NA
TGCAGCGTTGCGGGACAGGGTGGTGGAGGTGATAGCAATCAGCCCCAGCATTTT
CSVAGQGGGGDSNQPQHF
>TRBV27|TRBD2|TRBJ2-5|NA
TGTGCCAGCAGTCCGGGGACTAGCGGGAGAGGGGAGACCCAGTACTTC
CASSPGTSGRGETQYF
>TRBV19|NA|TRBJ2-3|NA
TGTGCCAGTACCCCGACTACGGGGAGAGATACGCAGTATTTT
CASTPTTGRDTQYF
>TRBV10-3|NA|TRBJ1-2|NA
TGTGCCATCGGTGCGGCGGGGTCGAACTATGGCTACACCTTC
CAIGAAGSNYGYTF
>TRBV4-2|TRBD1|TRBJ1-5|NA
TGTGCCAGCAGCCAAGACTCTCAGGGGGTTACTTATCAGCCCCAGCATTTT
CASSQDSQGVTYQPQHF
>TRBV19|NA|TRBJ2-5|once
TGTGCCAGTAGACGACAGGCCCAAGAGACCCAGTACTTC
CASRRQAQETQYF
>TRBV28|NA|TRBJ1-5|NA
TGTGCCAGCAAAAGACAGGGCAATCAGCCCCAGCATTTT
CASKRQGNQPQHF
>TRBV4-1|NA|TRBJ2-5|NA
TGCGCCAGCAGCGCCCGCCGGGGGGACAGAAGCGAAGCGGAGACCCAGTACTTC
CASSARRGDRSEAETQYF
>TRBV6-5|NA|TRBJ2-7|NA
TGTGCCACTCGCCCGAGGGTGAACTCCTACGAGCAGTACTTC
CATRPRVNSYEQYF
>TRBV7-3|NA|TRBJ1-1|NA
TGTGCCAGCAGCGTCGACGGAAACACTGAAGCTTTCTTT
CASSVDGNTEAFF
>TRBV11-2|TRBD2|TRBJ2-7|once
TGTGCCAGCAGCCCCCTCAGACTAGCGGTAGGCTACGAGCAGTACTTC
CASSPLRLAVGYEQYF
>TRBV11-2|TRBD1|TRBJ2-2|NA
TGTGCCAGCAGCCGGGCCGGGACAGGGTTGCACGGGGAGCTGTTTTTT
CASSRAGTGLHGELFF
>TRBV7-6|TRBD2|TRBJ2-1|NA
TGTGCCAGCAGCTTAGGGAGCGGGAGTTCCTACAATGAGCAGTTCTTC
CASSLGSGSSYNEQFF